A selection of T cell receptor beta chains follows, all from one sample in a study of blood T cell repertoires in COVID-19. Produced via immunoSEQ multiplex PCR; TCRdb's table is partial and in-frame only. The table lists about 250,000 clones, approximately 90% of them singletons. The sequencing sample was made of PBMCs or T cells enriched from blood (not recorded which). The receptor set was obtained from a woman aged 45-59 years who had recovered from COVID-19. Each CDR3 is given with its conserved first and last residue. D genes are given only for firm matches. Expanded clones are given a class, and other clones once, few, many or no size at all.

j_call,clone_size,d_call,v_call,cdr3_length,cdr3_nt,cdr3_aa
TRBJ2-2,NA,TRBD2,TRBV5-1,16,TGCGCCAGCAGCTTGCGGCTAGCGGAGAACACCGGGGAGCTGTTTTTT,CASSLRLAENTGELFF
TRBJ1-5,NA,TRBD1,TRBV24-1,19,TGTGCCACCAGTGCCGCTCCCGGGACAGTTTTATTGGGCAATCAGCCCCAGCATTTT,CATSAAPGTVLLGNQPQHF
TRBJ2-3,NA,TRBD2,TRBV4-1,15,TGCGCCAGCAGCCAAGCGGCGGGAGGCACAGATACGCAGTATTTT,CASSQAAGGTDTQYF
TRBJ2-3,NA,NA,TRBV27,13,TGTGCCAGCAGTTTCTTGGACTCATATACGCAGTATTTT,CASSFLDSYTQYF
TRBJ1-2,NA,TRBD1,TRBV19,17,TGTGCCAGTAGTAACCCCCAGGACAGGGGAGACAACTATGGCTACACCTTC,CASSNPQDRGDNYGYTF
TRBJ2-7,NA,NA,TRBV27,15,TGTGCCAGCAGTTTACTCCAGAGGGGGGGGTACGAGCAGTACTTC,CASSLLQRGGYEQYF
TRBJ2-1,once,TRBD2,TRBV4-2,15,TGTGCCAGCAGCCAAGGGCGGGGGGGTCAGGATGAGCAGTTCTTC,CASSQGRGGQDEQFF
TRBJ2-1,NA,TRBD1,TRBV5-4,16,TGTGCCAGCAGCTTGCCTGGGGGACAGGGACTCCATGAGCAGTTCTTC,CASSLPGGQGLHEQFF
TRBJ2-7,NA,TRBD2,TRBV4-2,14,TGTGCCAGCAGCCAAGGGACTAGCCTCTACGAGCAGTACTTC,CASSQGTSLYEQYF
TRBJ1-2,NA,TRBD1,TRBV7-2,14,TGTGCCAGCAGCTTAGGCGGGACAGGCTATGGCTACACCTTC,CASSLGGTGYGYTF
TRBJ2-7,NA,NA,TRBV6-5,14,TGTGCCAGCAGTCCCTACGGGGGTTACTACGAGCAGTACTTC,CASSPYGGYYEQYF
TRBJ2-2,NA,TRBD1,TRBV7-9,15,TGTGCCAGCAGAACAAGGACAGGAGAAACCGGGGAGCTGTTTTTT,CASRTRTGETGELFF
TRBJ1-6,NA,TRBD1,TRBV30,14,TGTGCCTGGATCCCTGCGGACAGGGTTCCACCCCTCCACTTT,CAWIPADRVPPLHF
TRBJ2-7,NA,TRBD1,TRBV6-1,16,TGTGTCAGCAGTGTCCGCCCCCGGGACAGGAAATACGAGCAGTACTTC,CVSSVRPRDRKYEQYF
TRBJ1-3,NA,NA,TRBV7-2,15,TGTGCCAGCAGCTCGACCAGGGTCCGGGGAAACACCATATATTTT,CASSSTRVRGNTIYF
TRBJ1-2,NA,TRBD1,TRBV7-2,15,TGTGCCAGCAGGAAGGGGGCCACATCTAACTATGGCTACACCTTC,CASRKGATSNYGYTF
TRBJ2-3,once,TRBD2,TRBV19,16,TGTGCCAGTAGTACACGACTAGCGGGGCTCACAGATACGCAGTATTTT,CASSTRLAGLTDTQYF